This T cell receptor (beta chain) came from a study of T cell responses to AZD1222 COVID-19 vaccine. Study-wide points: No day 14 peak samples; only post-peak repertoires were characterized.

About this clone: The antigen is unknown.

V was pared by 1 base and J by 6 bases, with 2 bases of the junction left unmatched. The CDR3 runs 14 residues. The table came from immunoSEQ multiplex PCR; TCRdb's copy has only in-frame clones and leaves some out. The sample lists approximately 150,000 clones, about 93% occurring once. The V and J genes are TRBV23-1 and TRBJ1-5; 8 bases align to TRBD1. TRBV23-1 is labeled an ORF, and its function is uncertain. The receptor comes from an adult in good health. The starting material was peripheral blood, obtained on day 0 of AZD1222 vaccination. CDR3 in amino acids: CASSQYGTGQPQHF. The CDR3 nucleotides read TGCGCCAGCAGTCAATACGGGACAGGTCAGCCCCAGCATTTT.